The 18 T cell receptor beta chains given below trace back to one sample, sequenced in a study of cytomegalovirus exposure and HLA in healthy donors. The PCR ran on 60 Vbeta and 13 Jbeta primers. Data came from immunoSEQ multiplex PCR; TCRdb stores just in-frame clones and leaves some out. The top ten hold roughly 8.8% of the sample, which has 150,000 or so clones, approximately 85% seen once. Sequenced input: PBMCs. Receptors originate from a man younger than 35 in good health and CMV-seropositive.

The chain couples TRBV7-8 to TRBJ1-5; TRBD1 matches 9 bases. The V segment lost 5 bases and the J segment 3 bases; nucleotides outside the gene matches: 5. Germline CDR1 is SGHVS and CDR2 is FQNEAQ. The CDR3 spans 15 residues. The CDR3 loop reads CASSPGQGLNQPQHF. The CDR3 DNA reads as TGTGCCAGCAGCCCGGGACAGGGACTCAATCAGCCCCAGCATTTT.

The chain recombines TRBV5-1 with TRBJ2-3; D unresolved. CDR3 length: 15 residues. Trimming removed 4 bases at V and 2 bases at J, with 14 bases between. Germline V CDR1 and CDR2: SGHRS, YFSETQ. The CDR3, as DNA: TGCGCCAGCAGCCGGAGCGAAGTTCCCACAGATACGCAGTATTTT. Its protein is CASSRSEVPTDTQYF.

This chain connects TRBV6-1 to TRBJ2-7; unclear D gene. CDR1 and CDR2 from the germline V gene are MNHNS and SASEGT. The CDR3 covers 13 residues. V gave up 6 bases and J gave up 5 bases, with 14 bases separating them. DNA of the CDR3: TGTGCCAGCAGCTGGGCAGGTTCTGACGAGCAGTACTTC. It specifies CASSWAGSDEQYF.

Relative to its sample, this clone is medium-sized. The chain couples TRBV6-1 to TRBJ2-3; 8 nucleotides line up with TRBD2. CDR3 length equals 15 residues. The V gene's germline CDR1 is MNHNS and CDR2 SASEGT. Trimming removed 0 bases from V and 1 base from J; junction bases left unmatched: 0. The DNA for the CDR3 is TGTGCCAGCAGTGAAGCGCGGGGGGGCACAGATACGCAGTATTTT. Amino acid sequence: CASSEARGGTDTQYF.

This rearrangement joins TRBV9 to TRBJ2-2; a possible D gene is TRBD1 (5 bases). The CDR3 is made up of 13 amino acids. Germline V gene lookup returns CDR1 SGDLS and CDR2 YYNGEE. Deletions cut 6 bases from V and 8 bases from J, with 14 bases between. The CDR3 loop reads CASTRDSPGELFF. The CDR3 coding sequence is TGTGCCAGCACCAGAGACAGCCCTGGGGAGCTGTTTTTT.

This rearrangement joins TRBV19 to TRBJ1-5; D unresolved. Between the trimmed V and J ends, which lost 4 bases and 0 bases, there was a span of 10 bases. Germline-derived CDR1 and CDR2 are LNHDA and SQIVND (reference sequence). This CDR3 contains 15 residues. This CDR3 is CASSTARISNQPQHF. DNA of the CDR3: TGTGCCAGTAGTACCGCCAGGATTAGCAATCAGCCCCAGCATTTT.

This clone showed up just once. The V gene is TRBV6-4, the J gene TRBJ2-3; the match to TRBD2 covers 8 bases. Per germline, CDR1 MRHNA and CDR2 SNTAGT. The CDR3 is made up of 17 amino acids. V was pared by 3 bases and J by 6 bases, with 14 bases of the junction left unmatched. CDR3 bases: TGTGCCAGCAGTGAAGCGGGAACCGGGACTAGTGCGGATACGCAGTATTTT. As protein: CASSEAGTGTSADTQYF.

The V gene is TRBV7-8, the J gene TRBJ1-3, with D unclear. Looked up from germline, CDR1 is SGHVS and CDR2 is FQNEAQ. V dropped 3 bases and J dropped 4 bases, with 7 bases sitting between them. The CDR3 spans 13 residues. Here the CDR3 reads CASSLQRGNTIYF. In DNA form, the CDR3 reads TGTGCCAGCAGCTTGCAACGGGGAAACACCATATATTTT.

CDR3 sequence reads: CASSLLRGAGYEQYF. The CDR3 bases are TGTGCCAGCAGCTTACTGCGGGGGGCCGGCTACGAGCAGTACTTC. V usage is TRBV11-2 and J usage is TRBJ2-7; 8 positions match TRBD2. The J segment lost 3 bases and the V segment lost 2 bases, leaving 6 bases of the junction unmatched. Germline assignment: CDR1 SGHAT and CDR2 FQNNGV. The CDR3 runs 15 residues. Full variable domain (rest looked up from reference TRBV11-2 and TRBJ2-7): EAGVAQSPRYKIIEKRQSVAFWCNPISGHATLYWYQQILGQGPKLLIQFQNNGVVDDSQLPKDRFSAERLKGVDSTLKIQPAKLEDSAVYLCASSLLRGAGYEQYFGPGTRLTVT.

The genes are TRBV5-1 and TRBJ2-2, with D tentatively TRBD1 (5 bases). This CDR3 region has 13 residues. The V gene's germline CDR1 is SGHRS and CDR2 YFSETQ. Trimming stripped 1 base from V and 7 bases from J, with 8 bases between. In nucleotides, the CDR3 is TGCGCCAGCAGCTTGAAAAGGGGCGGGGAGCTGTTTTTT. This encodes CASSLKRGGELFF.

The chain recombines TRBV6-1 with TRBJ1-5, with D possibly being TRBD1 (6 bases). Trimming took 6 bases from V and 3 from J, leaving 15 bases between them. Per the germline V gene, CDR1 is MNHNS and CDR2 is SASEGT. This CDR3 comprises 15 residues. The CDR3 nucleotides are TGTGCCAGCAGGGGGCGACAGGCTATCAATCAGCCCCAGCATTTT. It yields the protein CASRGRQAINQPQHF.

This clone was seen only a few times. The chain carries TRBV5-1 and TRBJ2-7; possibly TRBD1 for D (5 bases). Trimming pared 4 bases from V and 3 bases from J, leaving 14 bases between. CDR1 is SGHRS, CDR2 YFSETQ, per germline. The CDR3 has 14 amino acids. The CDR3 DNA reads TGCGCCAGCAGCCACTCCAGGGTCGGCTACGAGCAGTACTTC. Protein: CASSHSRVGYEQYF.

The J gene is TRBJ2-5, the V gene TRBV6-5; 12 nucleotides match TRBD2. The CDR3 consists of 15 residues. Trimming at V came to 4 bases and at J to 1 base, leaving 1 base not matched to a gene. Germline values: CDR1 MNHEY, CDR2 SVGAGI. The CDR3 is CASSSSGGAQETQYF. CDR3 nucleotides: TGTGCCAGCAGTTCTAGCGGGGGGGCCCAAGAGACCCAGTACTTC.

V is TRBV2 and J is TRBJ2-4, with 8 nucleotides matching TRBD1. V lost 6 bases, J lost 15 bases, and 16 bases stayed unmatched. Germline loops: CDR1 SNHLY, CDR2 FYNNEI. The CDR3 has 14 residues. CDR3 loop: CASRGYLARGLWYF. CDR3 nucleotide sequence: TGTGCCAGCAGGGGATACCTCGCCAGGGGGCTTTGGTACTTC.

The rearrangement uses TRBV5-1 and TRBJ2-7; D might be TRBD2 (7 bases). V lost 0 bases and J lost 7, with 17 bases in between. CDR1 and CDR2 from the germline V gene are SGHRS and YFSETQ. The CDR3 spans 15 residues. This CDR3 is CASSLEGGGQQEQYF. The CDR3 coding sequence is TGCGCCAGCAGCTTGGAGGGCGGGGGCCAACAGGAGCAGTACTTC.

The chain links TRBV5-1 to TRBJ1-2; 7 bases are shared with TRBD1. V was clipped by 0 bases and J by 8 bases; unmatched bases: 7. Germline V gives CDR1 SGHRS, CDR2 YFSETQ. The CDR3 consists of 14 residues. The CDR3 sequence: CASSLGYQGDGYTF. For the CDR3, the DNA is TGCGCCAGCAGCTTGGGTTACCAGGGGGACGGCTACACCTTC. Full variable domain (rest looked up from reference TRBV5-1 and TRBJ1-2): KAGVTQTPRYLIKTRGQQVTLSCSPISGHRSVSWYQQTPGQGLQFLFEYFSETQRNKGNFPGRFSGRQFSNSRSEMNVSTLELGDSALYLCASSLGYQGDGYTFGSGTRLTVV.

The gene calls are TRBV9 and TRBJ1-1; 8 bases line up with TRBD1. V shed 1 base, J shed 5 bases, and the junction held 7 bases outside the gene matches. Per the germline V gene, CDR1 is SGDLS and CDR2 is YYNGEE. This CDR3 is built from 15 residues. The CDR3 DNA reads TGTGCCAGCAGCGTACAGGGGGCGCCGGGGACTGAAGCTTTCTTT. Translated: CASSVQGAPGTEAFF.

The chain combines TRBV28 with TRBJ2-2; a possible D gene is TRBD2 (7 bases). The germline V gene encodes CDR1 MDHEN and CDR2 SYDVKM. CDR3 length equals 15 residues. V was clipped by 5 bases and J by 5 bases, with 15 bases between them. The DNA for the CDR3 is TGTGCCAGCAGTCCCAGAGGGGGGGGGACCGGGGAGCTGTTTTTT. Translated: CASSPRGGGTGELFF. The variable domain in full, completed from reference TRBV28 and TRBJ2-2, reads DVKVTQSSRYLVKRTGEKVFLECVQDMDHENMFWYRQDPGLGLRLIYFSYDVKMKEKGDIPEGYSVSREKKERFSLILESASTNQTSMYLCASSPRGGGTGELFFGEGSRLTVL.